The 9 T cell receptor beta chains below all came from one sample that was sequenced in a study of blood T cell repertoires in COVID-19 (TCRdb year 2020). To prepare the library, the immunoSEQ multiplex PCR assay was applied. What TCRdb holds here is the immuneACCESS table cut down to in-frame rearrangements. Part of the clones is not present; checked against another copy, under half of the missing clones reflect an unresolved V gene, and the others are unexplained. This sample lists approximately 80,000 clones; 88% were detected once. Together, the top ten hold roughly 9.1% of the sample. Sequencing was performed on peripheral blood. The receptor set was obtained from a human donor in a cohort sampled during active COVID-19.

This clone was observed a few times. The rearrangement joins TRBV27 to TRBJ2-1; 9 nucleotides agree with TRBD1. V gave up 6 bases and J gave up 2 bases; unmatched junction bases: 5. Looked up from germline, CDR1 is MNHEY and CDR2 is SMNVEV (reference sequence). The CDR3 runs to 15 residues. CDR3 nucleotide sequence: TGTGCCAGCAGCTCTAGACAGGGGGCCTACAATGAGCAGTTCTTC. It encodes CASSSRQGAYNEQFF.

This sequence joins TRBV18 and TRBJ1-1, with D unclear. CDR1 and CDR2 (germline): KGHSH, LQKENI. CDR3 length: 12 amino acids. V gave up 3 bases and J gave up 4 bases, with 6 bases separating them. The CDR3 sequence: CASSPQVTEAFF. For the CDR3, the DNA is TGTGCCAGCTCACCCCAGGTCACTGAAGCTTTCTTT.

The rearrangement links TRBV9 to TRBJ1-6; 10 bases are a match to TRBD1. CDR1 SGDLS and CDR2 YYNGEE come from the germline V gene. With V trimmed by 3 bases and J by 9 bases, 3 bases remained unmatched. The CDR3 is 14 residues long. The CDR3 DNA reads TGTGCCAGCAGCGCCCGGACAGGGGGTTCACCCCTCCACTTT. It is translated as CASSARTGGSPLHF.

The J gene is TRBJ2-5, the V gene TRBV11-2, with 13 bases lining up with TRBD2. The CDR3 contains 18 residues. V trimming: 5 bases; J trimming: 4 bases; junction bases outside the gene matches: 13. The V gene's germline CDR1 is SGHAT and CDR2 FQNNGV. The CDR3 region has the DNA TGTGCCAGCAGCCCGGGACTAGCGGGAACACCAGGTGTAGAGACCCAGTACTTC. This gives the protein CASSPGLAGTPGVETQYF. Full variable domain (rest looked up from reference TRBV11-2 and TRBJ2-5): EAGVAQSPRYKIIEKRQSVAFWCNPISGHATLYWYQQILGQGPKLLIQFQNNGVVDDSQLPKDRFSAERLKGVDSTLKIQPAKLEDSAVYLCASSPGLAGTPGVETQYFGPGTRLLVL.

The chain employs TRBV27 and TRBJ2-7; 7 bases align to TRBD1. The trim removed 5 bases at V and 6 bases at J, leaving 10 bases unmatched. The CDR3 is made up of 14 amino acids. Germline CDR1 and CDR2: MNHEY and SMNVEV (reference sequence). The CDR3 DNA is TGTGCCAGCAGTAGAACCCAGGGGGTAGGCGAGCAGTACTTC. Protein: CASSRTQGVGEQYF.

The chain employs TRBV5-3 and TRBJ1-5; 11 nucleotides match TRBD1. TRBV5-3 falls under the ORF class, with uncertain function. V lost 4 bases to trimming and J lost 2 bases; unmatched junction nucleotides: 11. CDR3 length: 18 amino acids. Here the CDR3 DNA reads TGTGCCAGAAGCACTTCCGGGACAGGGGGACAAGGCAATCAGCCCCAGCATTTT. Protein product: CARSTSGTGGQGNQPQHF.

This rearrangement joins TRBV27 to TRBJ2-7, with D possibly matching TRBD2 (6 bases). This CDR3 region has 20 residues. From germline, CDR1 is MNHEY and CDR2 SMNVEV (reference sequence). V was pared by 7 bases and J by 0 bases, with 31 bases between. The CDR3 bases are TGTGCCAGCATCCCCTTTCGGAGCGGGCGGACCAGTCTCAGCTCCTACGAGCAGTACTTC. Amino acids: CASIPFRSGRTSLSSYEQYF.

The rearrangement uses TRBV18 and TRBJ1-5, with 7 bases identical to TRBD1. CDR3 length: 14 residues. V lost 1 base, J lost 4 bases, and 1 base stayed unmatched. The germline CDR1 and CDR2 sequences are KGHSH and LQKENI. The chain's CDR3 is CASSPRQGNQPQHF. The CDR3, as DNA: TGTGCCAGCTCACCACGACAGGGTAATCAGCCCCAGCATTTT.

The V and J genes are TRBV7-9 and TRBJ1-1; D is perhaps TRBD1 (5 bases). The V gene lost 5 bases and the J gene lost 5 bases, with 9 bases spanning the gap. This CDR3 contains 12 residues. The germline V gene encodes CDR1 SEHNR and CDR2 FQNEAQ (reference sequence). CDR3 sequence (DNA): TGTGCCAGCAGCAACCAGGGAACTGAAGCTTTCTTT. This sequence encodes CASSNQGTEAFF.